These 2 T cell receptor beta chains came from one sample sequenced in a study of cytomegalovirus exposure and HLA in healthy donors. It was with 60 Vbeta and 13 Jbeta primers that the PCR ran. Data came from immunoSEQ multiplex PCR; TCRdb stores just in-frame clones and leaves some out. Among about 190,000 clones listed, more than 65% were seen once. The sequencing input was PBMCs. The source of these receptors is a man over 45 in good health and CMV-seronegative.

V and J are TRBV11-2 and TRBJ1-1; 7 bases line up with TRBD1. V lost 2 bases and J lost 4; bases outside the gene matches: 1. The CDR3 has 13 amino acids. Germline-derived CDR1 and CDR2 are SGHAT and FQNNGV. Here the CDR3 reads CASSLQGGTEAFF. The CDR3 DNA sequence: TGTGCCAGCAGCTTACAGGGGGGCACTGAAGCTTTCTTT.

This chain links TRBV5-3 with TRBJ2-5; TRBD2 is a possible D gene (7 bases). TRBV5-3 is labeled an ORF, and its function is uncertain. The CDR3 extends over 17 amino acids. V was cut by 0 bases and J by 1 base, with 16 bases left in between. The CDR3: CARSLAWRGHFQETQYF. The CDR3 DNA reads TGTGCCAGAAGCTTGGCCTGGCGGGGGCACTTCCAAGAGACCCAGTACTTC.